The 25 T cell receptor beta chains reported below all come from one sample, sequenced in a study of blood T cells in healthy people across ages. A second about 7 to 11 cycle PCR used barcoded and J-beta primers. Using its own MiXCR run on the 5' RACE reads, TCRdb lists one record per CDR3 protein. In the table there are around 1,000,000 distinct CDR3 sequences, about 23% of which are singletons. The sample was also reused in another study, on T cells of mothers and their children.

Sequences were obtained from blood. The receptors were gathered from a girl aged 2 to 9 in good health.

This clonotype showed up just a few times. This chain links TRBV12-3 or TRBV12-4 with TRBJ1-4, with TRBD1 matching over 7 bases. Unmatched junction bases numbered 13, after V lost 6 bases and J lost 0 bases. This CDR3 has 18 amino acids. The CDR3: CASRRRQGEGATNEKLFF. In nucleotides, the CDR3 is TGTGCCAGCAGGAGACGACAGGGAGAGGGGGCAACTAATGAAAAACTGTTTTTT.

About this clonotype itself: A read error may produce the germline difference seen at one junction end. The CDR3 spells CASSFRPPGYNEQFF. The CDR3 bases are TGTGCCAGCAGTTTCAGGCCCCCGGGCTACAACGAGCAGTTCTTC. The J gene is TRBJ2-1, the V gene TRBV27; D uncertain. The CDR3 extends over 15 amino acids. The germline gives CDR1 MNHEY, CDR2 SMNVEV (reference sequence).

The chain carries TRBV6-1 and TRBJ2-5; the match to TRBD2 covers 11 bases. This CDR3 contains 16 residues. From germline, CDR1 is MNHNS and CDR2 SASEGT. V lost 6 bases to trimming and J lost 7 bases; unmatched junction nucleotides: 13. CDR3 coding DNA: TGTGCCAGCAGGCCCTCCCTCGGACTAGCGGGCGGGACCCAGTACTTC. Its translation is CASRPSLGLAGGTQYF.

The chain employs TRBV7-2 and TRBJ1-2; D not certain. The CDR3 contains 13 residues. Germline CDR1 is SGHTA and CDR2 is FQGNSA. With 1 base removed from V and 6 bases from J, the gap between germline ends came to 9 bases. CDR3 region: CASSLELWDGYTF. The CDR3 coding sequence is TGTGCCAGCAGCTTAGAGCTATGGGATGGCTACACCTTC.

The chain recombines TRBV20-1 with TRBJ2-3; the match to TRBD1 covers 7 bases. Trimming removed 3 bases from V and 1 base from J; junction bases left unmatched: 7. The CDR3 consists of 15 residues. Germline CDR1 is DFQATT and CDR2 is SNEGSKA (reference sequence). This chain's CDR3 is CSASGTASGTDTQYF. In nucleotides, the CDR3 is TGCAGTGCTAGTGGGACAGCCTCAGGCACAGATACGCAGTATTTT.

V and J are TRBV5-6 and TRBJ1-1; D might be TRBD1 (5 bases). V gave up 7 bases and J gave up 3 bases, with 13 bases separating them. Germline loops: CDR1 SGHDT, CDR2 YYEEEE. This CDR3 has 13 amino acids. The CDR3 protein is CASLRTGYTEAFF. In DNA, the CDR3 is TGTGCCAGCCTCCGAACAGGATACACTGAAGCTTTCTTT.

This chain joins TRBV2 and TRBJ2-5; 7 bases align to TRBD2. The DNA end lines up better with TRBJ2-1; the J call may be wrong. In germline, CDR1 is SNHLY, CDR2 FYNNEI. This CDR3 is 13 amino acids long. This CDR3 is CASIRLADNEQFF. The CDR3 bases are TGTGCCAGCATTCGCCTAGCGGACAATGAGCAGTTCTTC.

V gene TRBV20-1 combines with J gene TRBJ2-5; 8 positions match TRBD2. Germline CDR1 DFQATT, CDR2 SNEGSKA (reference sequence). V lost 2 bases to trimming and J lost 4 bases; unmatched junction nucleotides: 12. The CDR3 consists of 16 residues. The DNA of the CDR3 is TGCAGTGCTAGATCACAGCGGGAGCGTAGGGGAGAGACCCAGTACTTC. Translating it yields CSARSQRERRGETQYF.

V usage is TRBV7-8 and J usage is TRBJ2-4; D is perhaps TRBD1 (6 bases). Germline loops: CDR1 SGHVS, CDR2 FQNEAQ. Deletions cut 5 bases from V and 3 bases from J, with 14 bases between. The CDR3 is 15 amino acids. CDR3 DNA: TGTGCCAGCAGCATCCAGGGGAAGGACAAAAACATTCAGTACTTC. Its translation: CASSIQGKDKNIQYF.

The gene calls are TRBV6-1 and TRBJ2-5; tentative D call: TRBD2 (6 bases). V gave up 3 bases and J gave up 5 bases, with 13 bases separating them. CDR1 and CDR2 (germline): MNHNS, SASEGT. This CDR3 has 14 amino acids. The CDR3 DNA follows: TGTGCCAGCAGTGACGCACGGCGGGGCGAGACCCAGTACTTC. It codes for CASSDARRGETQYF.

The CDR3 region is CASSLGRRGRNEQFF. For the CDR3, the DNA is TGTGCCAGCAGCTTAGGTAGACGGGGGCGGAATGAGCAGTTCTTC. The rearrangement links TRBV11-1 to TRBJ2-1; TRBD1 or TRBD2 may be the D gene (6 bases each). CDR1 SGHAT and CDR2 FQDESV come from the germline V gene (reference sequence). The CDR3 is 15 residues long. The V end was cut by 1 base, the J end by 7 bases, with 14 bases between.

CDR3 loop: CASSVNPSTDTQYF. CDR3 DNA: TGTGCCAGCAGTGTCAACCCTAGCACAGATACGCAGTATTTT. This chain links TRBV12-3 or TRBV12-4 with TRBJ2-3; D ambiguous. This CDR3 spans 14 amino acids. Trimming removed 5 bases from V and 0 bases from J, with 9 bases in between.

This clonotype was counted only a few times. Mismatch with germline at one junction end may stem from a read error. The V call is TRBV9, the J call TRBJ2-2, with 7 bases lining up with TRBD2. Germline assignment: CDR1 SGDLS and CDR2 YYNGEE. CDR3 length: 16 amino acids. The CDR3 reads CASSPTGTINTGELFF. The CDR3 DNA is TGCGCCAGCAGCCCAACCGGGACTATTAACACCGGGGAGCTGTTTTTT.

The chain uses TRBV20-1 and TRBJ2-1, with D tentatively TRBD1 (6 bases). CDR3 length equals 17 residues. Germline-derived CDR1 and CDR2 are DFQATT and SNEGSKA (reference sequence). V shed 5 bases and J shed 0 bases, with 20 bases lying between them. Here the CDR3 reads CSAPPFRGGSSYNEQFF. CDR3 nucleotide sequence: TGCAGTGCTCCACCCTTTAGAGGGGGAAGCTCCTACAATGAGCAGTTCTTC.

This clonotype has just a few counts. This chain uses TRBV12-5 with TRBJ2-6; TRBD1 or TRBD2 may be the D gene (5 bases each). Trimming removed 6 bases at V and 2 bases at J, with 14 bases between. The germline gives CDR1 LGHNT, CDR2 FRNRAP. This CDR3 is 16 amino acids long. CDR3 in amino acids: CASGSHGTAGANVLTF. In DNA form, the CDR3 reads TGTGCTAGTGGGTCCCATGGGACGGCTGGGGCCAACGTCCTGACTTTC. The whole variable domain, filled in from reference TRBV12-5 and TRBJ2-6, reads DARVTQTPRHKVTEMGQEVTMRCQPILGHNTVFWYRQTMMQGLELLAYFRNRAPLDDSGMPKDRFSAEMPDATLATLKIQPSEPRDSAVYFCASGSHGTAGANVLTFGAGSRLTVL.

This clonotype has just a few counts. The gene calls are TRBV14 and TRBJ2-3; weak D call: TRBD2 (6 bases). The ends were cut back, 3 bases at V and 5 bases at J, with 12 bases in the middle. The CDR3 length is 14 residues. The germline V gene encodes CDR1 SGHDN and CDR2 FVKESK. The chain's CDR3 is CASSQWGGVDTQYF. CDR3 in DNA: TGTGCCAGCAGCCAGTGGGGAGGAGTAGATACGCAGTATTTT.

With respect to this clonotype: A much larger clone is a single base away; this may be a read error. The rearrangement uses TRBV13 and TRBJ1-2; D uncertain. Germline assignment: CDR1 PRHDT and CDR2 FYEKMQ (reference sequence). The length of the CDR3 is 13 residues. The CDR3 region is CASSLDSLYGHTF. In nucleotides, the CDR3 is TGTGCCAGCAGCTTAGATAGCCTCTATGGCCACACCTTC.

The rearrangement uses TRBV5-1 and TRBJ2-5; D is unresolved. Germline loops: CDR1 SGHRS, CDR2 YFSETQ. The CDR3 is made up of 14 amino acids. Trimming cost V 7 bases and J 5 bases, with 18 bases left between them. The CDR3, as DNA: TGCGCCAGCGGACGGACCAATATGTGGGAGACCCAGTACTTC. Its protein product is CASGRTNMWETQYF.

The CDR3 is CAISVGYQETQYF. The DNA for the CDR3 is TGTGCCATCAGTGTTGGGTACCAAGAGACCCAGTACTTC. The chain combines TRBV10-3 with TRBJ2-5, with D hard to call. The CDR3 is 13 residues long. V lost 4 bases and J lost 0, with 6 bases in between. Germline V gene lookup returns CDR1 ENHRY and CDR2 SYGVKD.

On this clonotype: The junction shows a germline mismatch at one end, possibly a read error. This chain uses TRBV28 with TRBJ2-5; 11 positions match TRBD2. The germline gives CDR1 MDHEN, CDR2 SYDVKM. The CDR3 length is 13 residues. CDR3 bases: TGTGCCAGCAGTTTATTGGGACTAGCGGTAAGGAACTTC. Amino acid sequence: CASSLLGLAVRNF.

This clonotype was observed a handful of times. The rearrangement links TRBV20-1 to TRBJ2-1; 9 positions match TRBD1. The CDR3 loop spans 13 amino acids. The germline gives CDR1 DFQATT, CDR2 SNEGSKA (reference sequence). V gave up 5 bases and J gave up 7 bases; unmatched junction bases: 6. The CDR3 DNA follows: TGCAGTGCTGGGGACAGGGTCAGTAATGAGCAGTTCTTC. This translates into CSAGDRVSNEQFF.

This clonotype was observed a few times. The junction differs from germline at one of its ends, possibly a read error. V and J are TRBV29-1 and TRBJ2-3; D unresolved. The V gene's germline CDR1 is SQVTM and CDR2 ANQGSEA. The length of the CDR3 is 12 residues. In DNA, the CDR3 is TGCAGCGTTCAAGACGGCACAGATACGCAGTATTTT. Protein: CSVQDGTDTQYF.

The chain carries TRBV27 and TRBJ2-5, with 10 bases matching TRBD2. This CDR3 region has 16 residues. Germline trimming cut 3 bases from V and 5 bases from J; bases unmatched to any gene: 9. From germline, CDR1 is MNHEY and CDR2 SMNVEV (reference sequence). The CDR3 bases are TGTGCCAGCAGTTTCCAACGACTAGCGGGTCTTGAGACCCAGTACTTC. Amino acid sequence: CASSFQRLAGLETQYF.

This clonotype was observed a handful of times. V is TRBV7-2 and J is TRBJ1-5; TRBD1 might be the D (6 bases). This CDR3 contains 12 residues. Germline V gene data show CDR1 as SGHTA and CDR2 as FQGNSA. V lost 5 bases and J lost 9, with 11 bases in between. CDR3 in amino acids: CASSGGGVPQHF. The CDR3 DNA reads TGTGCCAGCAGCGGAGGGGGAGTGCCCCAGCATTTT.

CDR3 DNA: TGTGCCAGCAGCTATTCGGGACAGGGTAAAAACATTCAGTACTTC. As protein: CASSYSGQGKNIQYF. This chain links TRBV7-2 with TRBJ2-4; 9 positions match TRBD1. Germline V lookup: CDR1 SGHTA, CDR2 FQGNSA. The CDR3 is 15 residues long. V shed 4 bases, J shed 4 bases, and the junction held 5 bases outside the gene matches.